This is a list of T cell receptor beta chains from one sample in a study of cytomegalovirus exposure and HLA in healthy donors. Clones were read by immunoSEQ multiplex PCR, and TCRdb kept only the in-frame ones, dropping some. The repertoire holds approximately 100,000 clones, approximately 80% seen once, with 4.5% to 5.5% in the top ten. The specimen sequenced was PBMCs. The receptors originated from a woman in her 40s in good health and CMV-seronegative. Each CDR3 is given with its conserved first and last residue. The order of the fields is clone size, D gene, J gene, V gene, CDR3 protein, CDR3 DNA. D genes are given only for firm matches. Expanded clones are given a class, and other clones once, few, many or no size at all.

clone size: NA; D gene: NA; J gene: TRBJ1-2; V gene: TRBV7-9; CDR3 protein: CASSLAGGPRDYGYTF; CDR3 DNA: TGTGCCAGCAGCTTAGCGGGGGGGCCTAGGGACTATGGCTACACCTTC
clone size: NA; D gene: TRBD1; J gene: TRBJ1-2; V gene: TRBV5-1; CDR3 protein: CASRISGTDYGYTF; CDR3 DNA: TGCGCCAGCAGAATATCCGGGACAGACTATGGCTACACCTTC
clone size: NA; D gene: TRBD2; J gene: TRBJ2-5; V gene: TRBV2; CDR3 protein: CASSAGRLAKQETQYF; CDR3 DNA: TGTGCCAGCAGTGCAGGGAGACTAGCTAAACAAGAGACCCAGTACTTC
clone size: NA; D gene: TRBD1; J gene: TRBJ1-1; V gene: TRBV7-9; CDR3 protein: CASSSGQGVTEAFF; CDR3 DNA: TGTGCCAGCAGCTCGGGACAGGGAGTTACTGAAGCTTTCTTT
clone size: once; D gene: NA; J gene: TRBJ1-2; V gene: TRBV4-3; CDR3 protein: CASRDSGDYGYTF; CDR3 DNA: TGCGCCAGCAGGGACAGTGGGGACTATGGCTACACCTTC
clone size: NA; D gene: NA; J gene: TRBJ1-4; V gene: TRBV2; CDR3 protein: CASRNEGGEKLFF; CDR3 DNA: TGTGCCAGCAGGAATGAAGGGGGTGAAAAACTGTTTTTT
clone size: NA; D gene: NA; J gene: TRBJ1-2; V gene: TRBV6-1; CDR3 protein: CASSAGGTYGYTF; CDR3 DNA: TGTGCCAGCAGTGCGGGGGGAACCTATGGCTACACCTTC
clone size: NA; D gene: NA; J gene: TRBJ1-1; V gene: TRBV11-2; CDR3 protein: CASSLGGGATEAFF; CDR3 DNA: TGTGCCAGCAGCTTAGGGGGTGGGGCCACTGAAGCTTTCTTT
clone size: few; D gene: TRBD2; J gene: TRBJ2-1; V gene: TRBV4-3; CDR3 protein: CASSQGPRTSGGADEQFF; CDR3 DNA: TGCGCCAGCAGCCAGGGCCCCCGGACTAGCGGGGGGGCGGATGAGCAGTTCTTC
clone size: NA; D gene: NA; J gene: TRBJ1-1; V gene: TRBV7-9; CDR3 protein: CASSPPTGLDSEAFF; CDR3 DNA: TGTGCCAGCAGCCCCCCGACGGGCTTGGACAGTGAAGCTTTCTTT
clone size: NA; D gene: TRBD1; J gene: TRBJ1-5; V gene: TRBV19; CDR3 protein: CASSTLREGQVISGNQPQHF; CDR3 DNA: TGTGCCAGTAGTACGTTAAGGGAGGGACAGGTAATCTCAGGCAATCAGCCCCAGCATTTT
clone size: NA; D gene: NA; J gene: TRBJ1-1; V gene: TRBV5-1; CDR3 protein: CASSLGELNTEAFF; CDR3 DNA: TGCGCCAGCAGCCTTGGGGAGCTGAACACTGAAGCTTTCTTT
clone size: NA; D gene: NA; J gene: TRBJ2-7; V gene: TRBV7-9; CDR3 protein: CASSPPTVEQYF; CDR3 DNA: TGTGCCAGCAGCCCACCAACTGTCGAGCAGTACTTC
clone size: few; D gene: NA; J gene: TRBJ2-3; V gene: TRBV7-6; CDR3 protein: CASSYRDDTQYF; CDR3 DNA: TGTGCCAGCAGCTACAGAGACGATACGCAGTATTTT
clone size: NA; D gene: TRBD1; J gene: TRBJ1-2; V gene: TRBV18; CDR3 protein: CASSPPGQENGYTF; CDR3 DNA: TGTGCCAGCTCACCACCGGGACAGGAAAATGGCTACACCTTC
clone size: NA; D gene: NA; J gene: TRBJ2-4; V gene: TRBV6-1; CDR3 protein: CASSEPGLAKNIQYF; CDR3 DNA: TGTGCCAGCAGTGAACCAGGACTAGCCAAAAACATTCAGTACTTC
clone size: NA; D gene: NA; J gene: TRBJ2-6; V gene: TRBV5-1; CDR3 protein: CASSSTESSGANVLTF; CDR3 DNA: TGCGCCAGCAGCTCCACAGAATCCTCTGGGGCCAACGTCCTGACTTTC